Shown below are 7 T cell receptor beta chains from a single sample sequenced in a study of blood T cells in healthy people across ages (dated by TCRdb to the mid-2010s). The library was generated by 5' RACE. The reads were generated on an Illumina HiSeq 2500. A second about 7 to 12 cycle PCR used a sample-barcoded 5' primer and a J-beta primer mix. TCRdb redid the processing of the public reads, applying fastp at Q25 and MiXCR, and retained in-frame beta chains. Rows are combined by CDR3 protein, so each entry shows the most common genes and DNA. For this sample the table gives 590,000 or so distinct CDR3 sequences, of which around 31% were detected only once. Jointly, the top ten make up 15% to 17% of the sample. Sequenced: blood. These receptors originate from a woman aged 80 or over in good health.

Worth noting for this clonotype: The junction does not match germline at one end; this may be a read error. The chain joins TRBV30 to TRBJ1-3, with D uncertain. Germline V lookup: CDR1 GTSNPN, CDR2 SVGIG (reference sequence). The CDR3 extends over 12 amino acids. DNA of the CDR3: TGTGCCGTAGGAATTACTGGAACCACCATATATTTT. Encoded protein: CAVGITGTTIYF.

This clonotype was seen at least ten times. V and J are TRBV5-1 and TRBJ1-1, with TRBD1 as a possible D gene (6 bases). The germline V gene has CDR1 SGHRS and CDR2 YFSETQ. V shed 3 bases and J shed 1 base, with 13 bases lying between them. The CDR3 length is 15 residues. The CDR3 DNA is TGCGCCAGCAGCTCAGGCGCAGGGGAGAACACTGAAGCTTTCTTT. Translated, it gives CASSSGAGENTEAFF.

Points on this clonotype: A much larger clone lies one base from this, so it may be a read error. The chain uses TRBV7-6 and TRBJ2-1; maybe TRBD2 (6 bases). The CDR3 consists of 14 residues. The germline V gene has CDR1 SGHVS and CDR2 FNYEAQ. Trimming stripped 5 bases from V and 6 bases from J, with 14 bases between. The CDR3 DNA sequence: TGTGCCAGCAGCCGGGGACTGCCCCTCAATGAGCAGTTCTTC. Translated, it gives CASSRGLPLNEQFF. Full variable domain (missing parts from reference TRBV7-6 and TRBJ2-1): GAGVSQSPRYKVTKRGQDVALRCDPISGHVSLYWYRQALGQGPEFLTYFNYEAQQDKSGLPNDRFSAERPEGSISTLTIQRTEQRDSAMYRCASSRGLPLNEQFFGPGTRLTVL.

This clonotype was counted many times. The chain employs TRBV9 and TRBJ2-7; perhaps D is TRBD1 or TRBD2 (6 bases each). The CDR3 extends over 15 amino acids. CDR1 SGDLS and CDR2 YYNGEE come from the germline V gene. V shed 3 bases and J shed 5 bases, with 18 bases lying between them. This CDR3 reads CASSGTAGGRNEQYF. CDR3 sequence (DNA): TGTGCCAGCAGCGGCACAGCCGGGGGCCGAAACGAGCAGTACTTC.

This clonotype was seen repeatedly, ten times or more. V and J are TRBV29-1 and TRBJ2-7; 9 bases are a match to TRBD1. Per the germline V gene, CDR1 is SQVTM and CDR2 is ANQGSEA. This CDR3 has 13 residues. The V gene end was trimmed by 6 bases and the J gene end by 3 bases; junction bases not matched to a gene: 6. The CDR3 DNA sequence: TGCAGCGTGGAGACAGGGGGGTTCTACGAGCAGTACTTC. Translation gives CSVETGGFYEQYF.

This clonotype was seen more than once but under ten times. A clone one base away is much larger, so this may be a read error. The chain is built from TRBV7-9 and TRBJ2-7; D is uncertain. The germline CDR1 and CDR2 sequences are SEHNR and FQNEAQ (reference sequence). With 1 base removed from V and 4 bases from J, the gap between germline ends came to 5 bases. The CDR3 has 12 amino acids. This CDR3 reads CASSLERYEQYF. The CDR3, as DNA: TGTGCCAGCAGCTTAGAAAGGTACGAGCAGTACTTC.

This clonotype appeared many times. The chain carries TRBV2 and TRBJ2-1; 13 nucleotides match TRBD2. Germline V gene data show CDR1 as SNHLY and CDR2 as FYNNEI. Trimming took 8 bases from V and 7 from J; bases not matched to a gene: 5. This CDR3 is built from 14 residues. The CDR3 coding sequence is TGTGCCAGCTCGACTAGCGGGGGGTCAAATGAGCAGTTCTTC. It specifies CASSTSGGSNEQFF.